This record looks at one TCR beta chain sequence and its context. These data belong to a study of blood T cells in healthy people across ages. Trimming pared 2 bases from V and 8 bases from J, leaving 11 bases between. The CDR3 contains 13 residues. CDR1 SGHRS and CDR2 YFSETQ come from the germline V gene. Alongside a J-beta primer mix, a sample-barcoded 5' primer served in a second PCR lasting roughly 6 to 11 cycles. TCRdb recomputed calls from the 5' RACE reads with MiXCR, one row per CDR3 protein. The table records about 720,000 distinct CDR3 sequences, 20% to 25% of them present only once. The chain couples TRBV5-1 to TRBJ1-3; no firm D call. Sequencing was performed on blood. This clonotype originated in a man aged 65 to 85 in good health. CDR3 protein: CASSLEPADTIYF. The CDR3 region has the DNA TGCGCCAGCAGCTTAGAGCCGGCAGACACCATATATTTT.